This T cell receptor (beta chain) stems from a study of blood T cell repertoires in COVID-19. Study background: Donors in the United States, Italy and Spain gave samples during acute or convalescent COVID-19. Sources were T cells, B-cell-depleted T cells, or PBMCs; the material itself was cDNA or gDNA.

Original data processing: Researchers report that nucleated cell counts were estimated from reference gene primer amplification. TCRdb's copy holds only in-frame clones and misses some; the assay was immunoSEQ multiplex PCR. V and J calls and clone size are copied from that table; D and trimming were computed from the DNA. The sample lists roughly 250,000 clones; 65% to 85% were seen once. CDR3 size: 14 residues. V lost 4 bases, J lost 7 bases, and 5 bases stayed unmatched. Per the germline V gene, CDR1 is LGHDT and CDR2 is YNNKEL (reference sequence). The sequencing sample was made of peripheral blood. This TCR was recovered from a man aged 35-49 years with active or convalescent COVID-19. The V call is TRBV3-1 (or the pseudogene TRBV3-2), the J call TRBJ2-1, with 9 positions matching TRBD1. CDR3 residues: CASSLGQGRNEQFF. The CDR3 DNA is TGTGCCAGCAGCCTAGGACAGGGGCGGAATGAGCAGTTCTTC.